This T cell receptor (beta chain) was retrieved from a study of regulatory T cells in long-lasting Graves disease (dated by TCRdb to 2020 to 2022). Regarding the study in general: Persistent Graves' disease meant more than 5 years of antithyroid drug treatment with TSH receptor autoantibodies that stayed positive. Persistent Graves' disease patients were compared with newly diagnosed Graves' disease patients by peripheral blood TCR sequencing and RNA sequencing. The study was registered as a clinical trial and conducted in China. A total of roughly 33 samples were covered by TCR sequencing, comprising approximately 13 persistent and 20 or so newly diagnosed Graves' disease patients. In the clinical cohort, patients with persistent Graves' disease had used antithyroid drugs for an average of roughly ten years.

Spanning cysteine to phenylalanine, the CDR3 consists of 15 amino acids. Only the CDR3 DNA stays, 45 bases, in frame from base 1. Unmatched junction bases come to 9, with V trimmed by 9 bases and J by 4 bases. There are a few counts of this clonotype. No cognate antigen has been identified for it. No much larger clone is present one base from it, and per-base qualities are unavailable. The library was produced with multiplex PCR. Sequencing was carried out with an Illumina HiSeq 4000. TCR beta libraries were built with iRepertoire HTBI primers and Arm-PCR amplification of CDR3 regions. PCR products were gel purified before sequencing. In the authors' own workflow: A total of fewer than 65 TRBV and under 15 TRBJ segments were identified across samples and were used for gene usage analysis of CDR3 amino acid clonotypes. COPE and FqMerger were used to merge the filtered high-quality paired reads into contigs. BLAST was used to align contigs to IMGT TRBV, TRBD and TRBJ reference genes, with CDR3 defined following IMGT. Highly expanded clones were defined as clonotypes with a frequency above 0.1%. Repertoire diversity was measured by Shannon entropy, and V-J evenness by the Gini coefficient. Clonotypes shared by more than one individual were considered public. Using fastp trimming at Q25 and MiXCR clonotype assembly, TCRdb reanalyzed the public sequencing data and kept in-frame beta chains. Rows matching on CDR3 protein sequence are summarized as one entry with the most common DNA and genes. These V and J calls originate from TCRdb's pipeline instead of the authors' own analysis. Present in this sample are 300,000 to 500,000 distinct CDR3 sequences, around 20% of which were seen just once. Less than 25% of the sample lies in the top ten.

What this sample's time point label stands for: persistent/refractory GD, antithyroid drugs over 5 years with positive TRAb. For both TCR sequencing and RNA sequencing, RNA was extracted from PBMCs using TRIzol. The diagnosis of Graves' disease followed American Thyroid Association guidelines. Recruitment of patients was carried out at an endocrinology department in Xi'an, China. Each patient gave approximately 9.7 milliliters of peripheral blood, collected in an EDTA anticoagulant tube. Ficoll Paque Plus density gradient separation was used to isolate PBMCs, and no further T cell sorting was done. An Agilent 2100 Bioanalyzer and agarose gel were used to assess RNA quality, and a NanoDrop 2000 was used to measure RNA concentration. Results and caveats for the whole study, not just this receptor: Persistent Graves' disease patients showed lower TCR Shannon entropy and fewer highly expanded clones than newly diagnosed patients, suggesting clonal expansion. Only peripheral blood was studied, because thyroid tissue, the primary lesion, was inaccessible. Only the TCR beta chain was sequenced and analyzed. As a limitation, the authors acknowledged that the small sample size may reduce accuracy. More public clonotypes were shared among persistent patients (2,741) than among newly diagnosed patients (966). Persistent disease showed preferential use of TRBV28, TRBJ1-2 and TRBJ2-5, whereas newly diagnosed disease favored TRBV20-1 and TRBJ2-1.

This sequence was found in a female donor with Graves disease. The sample here was peripheral blood mononuclear cells (PBMCs), taken when the disease was refractory, from a patient treated with antithyroid drugs. The V and J genes are TRBV12-3 or TRBV12-4 and TRBJ2-2, with 9 bases in between that match TRBD1. The sequenced DNA: TGTGCCAGTAGTACAGGGGGCAGCGTCACCGGGGAGCTGTTTTTT. Its translation reads: CASSTGGSVTGELFF.